These 5 T cell receptor beta chains originate from one sample sequenced in a study of shared clonotypes between healthy human individuals. Measured with immunoSEQ multiplex PCR; TCRdb has only the in-frame clones, and not every one. This sample has fewer than 700,000 clones; around 76% occur once, and the top ten carry more than 10%. Sequencing was carried out using PBMCs. The receptors derive from a middle-aged woman in good health. Some clones in this sample may be carry-over from other donors' samples.

The chain joins TRBV30 to TRBJ2-5; TRBD2 matches 7 bases. The end of the DNA is better explained by TRBJ2-7, so the J call may be wrong. The CDR3 is made up of 15 amino acids. Germline CDR1 reads GTSNPN; CDR2 reads SVGIG (reference sequence). CDR3 sequence (DNA): TGTGCCTGGAGTGTACGGTACCTAGCGGACTACGAGCAGTACTTC. It encodes CAWSVRYLADYEQYF.

A single count supports this clone. A single base separates this from a much larger clone, so it may be a read error. The rearrangement joins TRBV2 to TRBJ2-6; unclear D gene. Germline values: CDR1 SNHLY, CDR2 FYNNEI. This CDR3 comprises 14 residues. CDR3 nucleotides: TGTGCCAGCAGCACGGCCTCTGCGGCCAACGTCCTGACTTTC. Its translation: CASSTASAANVLTF.

V and J are TRBV9 and TRBJ2-5; 9 bases are a match to TRBD2. The ends lost 3 bases at V and 2 bases at J; junction bases unmatched: 11. CDR3 length: 17 residues. The germline V gene encodes CDR1 SGDLS and CDR2 YYNGEE. CDR3 nucleotide sequence: TGTGCCAGCAGCGATAGCGGGGGATTATATTTTCAAGAGACCCAGTACTTC. It yields the protein CASSDSGGLYFQETQYF.

The count of this clone is one. The rearrangement links TRBV5-1 to TRBJ2-7, with a tentative D call TRBD2 (6 bases). V gave up 3 bases and J gave up 3 bases, with 22 bases separating them. This CDR3 contains 17 residues. From germline, CDR1 is SGHRS and CDR2 YFSETQ. The CDR3 DNA reads TGCGCCAGCAGCTCCTACGCCGGAACTAGCAGCTACTACGAGCAGTACTTC. Translated: CASSSYAGTSSYYEQYF.

This chain connects TRBV6-6 to TRBJ2-2; 11 nucleotides line up with TRBD2. V lost 8 bases to trimming and J lost 4 bases; unmatched junction nucleotides: 0. The germline CDR1 and CDR2 sequences are MNHNY and SVGAGI (reference sequence). The CDR3 is 13 residues long. This CDR3 reads CASGTSGTGELFF. The CDR3 bases are TGTGCCAGCGGGACTAGCGGCACCGGGGAGCTGTTTTTT.